Sequencing of this T cell receptor (beta chain) was carried out in a study of cytomegalovirus exposure and HLA in healthy donors. Findings of the study overall: Usually a TCR sequence was rare, but some public TCRs were found in many donors.

TCRdb's table, derived via immunoSEQ multiplex PCR, lists solely in-frame clones and lacks some. The sample lists about 48,000 clones; 88% were seen once. CDR1 MNHEY and CDR2 SVGAGI come from the germline V gene. This CDR3 has 13 residues. V was shortened by 2 bases and J by 5 bases, with 8 bases between the two germline ends. Regarding this clone: Antigen: not known.

The source is a woman in her twenties or thirties in good health and CMV-seronegative. V and J are TRBV6-5 and TRBJ2-3; D might be TRBD2 (5 bases). The sample taken for sequencing was PBMCs. This chain's CDR3 is CASSYREGDTQYF. The DNA for the CDR3 is TGTGCCAGCAGTTACCGAGAGGGAGATACGCAGTATTTT.